A single sample gave rise to the 5 T cell receptor beta chains below, sequenced in a study of T-cell reconstitution after alpha-beta-depleted transplantation in children (dated by TCRdb to between 2015 and 2016). The receptor library was made with PCR. The listed sequencing device is Illumina HiSeq 2500. Molecular barcoding was employed in the preparation of TCR libraries, with unique molecular identifiers being used to normalize TCRbeta repertoire quantification. TCRdb reran the public reads through fastp at Q25 and MiXCR, keeping productive beta chains. CDR3 protein duplicates are merged, each entry listing the most common genes and DNA. The sample yields roughly 500,000 distinct CDR3 sequences; over 25% were counted once. The ten largest make up around 2.3% of the sample. The source was PBMCs from the stem cell graft donor, collected from the stem cell graft. These receptors originate from a human donor who donated a stem cell graft to a child with aplastic anemia.

The CDR3: CASSLGASVDREAFF. In DNA form, the CDR3 reads TGTGCCAGCAGCTTAGGGGCGTCTGTGGATCGAGAAGCTTTCTTT. The chain recombines TRBV7-9 with TRBJ1-1; D gene uncertain. The CDR3 extends over 15 amino acids. Germline V gene data show CDR1 as SEHNR and CDR2 as FQNEAQ (reference sequence). Between the trimmed V and J ends, which lost 1 base and 8 bases, there was a span of 17 bases.

V gene TRBV6-1 combines with J gene TRBJ2-3; tentatively, D is TRBD2 (5 bases). CDR1 is MNHNS, CDR2 SASEGT, per germline. CDR3 size: 15 residues. V was pared by 11 bases and J by 5 bases, with 23 bases between. Here the CDR3 reads CAGSPGEKGIDTQYF. CDR3 nucleotide sequence: TGTGCCGGGTCCCCCGGGGAGAAGGGCATAGATACGCAGTATTTT.

In its sample, this clonotype was seen a few times. The chain has TRBV7-2 and TRBJ2-1, with 12 bases that match TRBD1. The CDR3 length is 15 residues. The junction had 6 bases not matched to a gene; V was cut back by 5 bases and J by 7 bases. Germline values: CDR1 SGHTA, CDR2 FQGNSA. The DNA of the CDR3 is TGTGCCAGCAGCAAACCGGGACAGGGGGCTAATGAGCAGTTCTTC. As protein: CASSKPGQGANEQFF.

The chain carries TRBV12-3 or TRBV12-4 and TRBJ1-2; 8 nucleotides match TRBD1. V lost 2 bases, J lost 8 bases, and 4 bases stayed unmatched. CDR3 length: 13 residues. CDR3 in amino acids: CASSLKDRGGYTF. The CDR3 DNA is TGTGCCAGCAGTTTAAAAGACAGGGGCGGCTACACCTTC.

This rearrangement joins TRBV21-1 to TRBJ2-7; the table's D call TRBD1 went unverified against the DNA. TRBV21-1 is labeled a pseudogene. This CDR3 is built from 15 residues. This CDR3 reads CASSSRTGPFYEQYV. The CDR3 region has the DNA TGTGCCAGCAGCAGTCGGACAGGACCCTTCTACGAGCAGTACGTC.